This T cell receptor beta chain was recovered during a study of tumor and adjacent non-tumor tissue in lung cancer. As for the study in general: The cohort had about twelve adenocarcinoma, 2 squamous cell and 1 small cell patients. Some 4.1 million productive TCRbeta reads were obtained per sample on average. Whole-study findings and limits: Patients with more diverse tumor TCRs had worse survival. Tumor tissue had significantly higher TCR diversity than normal lung.

RNA was extracted from bulk tissue without any cell sorting. This non-tumor lung sample came from over 3 cm beyond the tumor edge. About this clonotype itself: The antigen remains unidentified. At one end the junction does not follow the germline gene, possibly because of a read error.

This CDR3 has 13 residues. CDR1 is MNHEY, CDR2 SVGAGI, per germline. TCRbeta libraries were built with three rounds of nested PCR, modified from ARM-PCR. One entry per CDR3 protein, called by TCRdb with MiXCR from the multiplex PCR reads. The sample yields about 110,000 distinct CDR3 sequences, 60% to 65% seen once. The source material was distant non-tumor lung tissue. The TCR comes from a man aged 55 to 70 with non-small cell lung cancer. This sequence joins TRBV6-5 and TRBJ1-2, with D unresolved. This CDR3 reads CASSLQPYYGYTF. The CDR3 DNA is TGTGCCAGCAGTTTACAGCCATACTATGGCTACACTTTC.